A selection of T cell receptor beta chains follows, all from one sample in a study of T cell changes during pregnancy in multiple sclerosis. The protocol was immunoSEQ multiplex PCR, while the TCRdb copy is restricted to in-frame clones and leaves out a portion. The sample has 35,000 to 40,000 clones; less than 95% are singletons. The material sequenced was CD4+ T cells from peripheral blood mononuclear cells, taken in the second trimester of pregnancy. Receptors were obtained from a female donor with multiple sclerosis, enrolled in a pregnancy study. Both conserved end residues are part of each CDR3. D genes are given only for firm matches. The listing skips clone size in some rows; elsewhere it reads once, few, many or a size class.

J,size,D,V,CDR3,DNA
TRBJ2-6,.,TRBD1,TRBV4-1,CASSLGQGPSGANVLTF,TGCGCCAGCAGCCTCGGACAGGGCCCCTCTGGGGCCAACGTCCTGACTTTC
TRBJ2-7,.,.,TRBV15,CATSDGRGEQYF,TGTGCCACCTCTGACGGCCGGGGAGAGCAGTACTTC
TRBJ1-5,.,.,TRBV11-2,CASSLSGNQPQHF,TGTGCCAGCAGCTTATCGGGCAATCAGCCCCAGCATTTT
TRBJ1-1,.,.,TRBV9,CASSNRDINTEAFF,TGTGCCAGCAGCAACCGGGACATTAACACTGAAGCTTTCTTT
TRBJ1-4,.,.,TRBV19,CASRPSEASTNEKLFF,TGTGCCAGTAGACCGTCGGAGGCCTCAACTAATGAAAAACTGTTTTTT
TRBJ2-1,.,.,TRBV7-2,CASRPVGYNEQFF,TGTGCCAGCAGACCCGTCGGGTACAATGAGCAGTTCTTC
TRBJ2-6,.,TRBD2,TRBV9,CASGREPSGANVLTF,TGTGCCAGCGGGCGGGAGCCCTCTGGGGCCAACGTCCTGACTTTC
TRBJ1-5,.,TRBD1,TRBV5-8,CASSLGQGNGQPQHF,TGTGCCAGCAGCCTGGGACAGGGGAACGGCCAGCCCCAGCATTTT
TRBJ1-2,.,.,TRBV2,CASSDTSLGYTF,TGTGCCAGCAGTGATACATCTCTTGGCTACACCTTC
TRBJ1-5,.,.,TRBV19,CASSTFQGYSNQPQHF,TGTGCCAGTAGTACCTTCCAGGGTTATAGCAATCAGCCCCAGCATTTT
TRBJ1-2,once,.,TRBV19,CASSINVPGQVVGYTF,TGTGCCAGTAGTATTAACGTACCTGGGCAGGTAGTTGGCTACACCTTC
TRBJ2-5,.,TRBD2,TRBV5-1,CATRGDQETQYF,TGCGCCACCCGGGGGGATCAAGAGACCCAGTACTTC
TRBJ2-5,.,.,TRBV19,CASSIGALQETQYF,TGTGCCAGTAGTATAGGGGCGCTCCAAGAGACCCAGTACTTC
TRBJ2-1,.,TRBD2,TRBV18,CASSPGTSGSYNEQFF,TGTGCCAGCTCACCAGGGACTAGCGGGAGTTACAATGAGCAGTTCTTC
TRBJ1-2,few,.,TRBV10-3,CAISYDKRDGYTF,TGTGCCATCAGTTATGACAAGAGAGATGGCTACACCTTC
TRBJ1-3,.,.,TRBV5-1,CASSLTGTGNTIYF,TGCGCCAGCAGCCTCACAGGGACTGGAAACACCATATATTTT